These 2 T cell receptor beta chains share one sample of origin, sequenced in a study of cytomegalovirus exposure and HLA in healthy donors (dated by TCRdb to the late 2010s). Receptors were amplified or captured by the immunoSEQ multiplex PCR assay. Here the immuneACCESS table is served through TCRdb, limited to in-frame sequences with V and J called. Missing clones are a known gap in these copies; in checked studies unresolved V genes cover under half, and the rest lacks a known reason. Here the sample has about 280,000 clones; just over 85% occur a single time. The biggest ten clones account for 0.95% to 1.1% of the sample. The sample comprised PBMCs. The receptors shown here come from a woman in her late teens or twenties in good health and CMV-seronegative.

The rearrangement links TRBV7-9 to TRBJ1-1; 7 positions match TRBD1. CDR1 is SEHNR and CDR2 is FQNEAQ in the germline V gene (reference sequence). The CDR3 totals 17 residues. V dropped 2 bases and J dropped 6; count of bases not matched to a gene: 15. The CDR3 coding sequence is TGTGCCAGCAGCTTAAGAAGAGGTATAGGGGGCATCCCTGAAGCTTTCTTT. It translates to CASSLRRGIGGIPEAFF. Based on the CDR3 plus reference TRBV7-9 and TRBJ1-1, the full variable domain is DTGVSQNPRHKITKRGQNVTFRCDPISEHNRLYWYRQTLGQGPEFLTYFQNEAQLEKSRLLSDRFSAERPKGSFSTLEIQRTEQGDSAMYLCASSLRRGIGGIPEAFFGQGTRLTVV.

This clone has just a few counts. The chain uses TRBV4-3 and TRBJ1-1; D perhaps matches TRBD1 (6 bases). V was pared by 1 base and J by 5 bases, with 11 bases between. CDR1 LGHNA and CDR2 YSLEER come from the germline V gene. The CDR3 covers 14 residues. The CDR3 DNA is TGCGCCAGCAGCCAAGGGACAGCAGGGACTGAAGCTTTCTTT. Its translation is CASSQGTAGTEAFF.